The 4 T cell receptor beta chains below come from one sample, sequenced in a study of blood T cell repertoires in COVID-19 (dated by TCRdb to the early 2020s). The method was the immunoSEQ multiplex PCR assay. Here the immuneACCESS table is served through TCRdb, limited to in-frame sequences with V and J called. Missing clones are a known gap in these copies; in checked studies unresolved V genes cover under half, and the rest lacks a known reason. Counted in this sample were about 310,000 clones; about 90% of them appeared once. Approximately 4% of the sample comes from the top ten. Specimen: PBMCs or T cells enriched from blood (not recorded which). These TCRs come from a woman aged 18-29 years with acute COVID-19.

The chain joins TRBV5-1 to TRBJ1-6; the D is unclear. Trimming removed 4 bases from V and 7 bases from J, with 15 bases in between. Germline V gene sequence: CDR1 SGHRS, CDR2 YFSETQ. The CDR3 runs 15 residues. The CDR3 nucleotides read TGCGCCAGCAGCCCGAGCCGTGACGGGAATTCACCCCTCCACTTT. This codes for CASSPSRDGNSPLHF.

This clone was detected once. The sample holds other DNA sequences that translate to the same CDR3. This rearrangement joins TRBV11-2 to TRBJ2-2, with D maybe TRBD2 (5 bases). Trimming cost V 5 bases and J 1 base, with 8 bases left between them. Germline V gene sequence: CDR1 SGHAT, CDR2 FQNNGV. The CDR3 covers 14 residues. In DNA, the CDR3 is TGTGCCAGCAGCCTCGGAGGGAACACCGGGGAGCTGTTTTTT. Translation gives CASSLGGNTGELFF.

The chain uses TRBV29-1 and TRBJ2-7; D is perhaps TRBD2 (5 bases). Trimming took off 7 bases at V and 0 bases at J, with 10 bases between the two ends. This CDR3 is built from 12 residues. Germline V gives CDR1 SQVTM, CDR2 ANQGSEA. CDR3 nucleotides: TGCAGCGCCCTTGGGAGCTCCTACGAGCAGTACTTC. Residues: CSALGSSYEQYF.

The chain couples TRBV10-3 to TRBJ2-7; tentatively, D is TRBD1 (5 bases). Germline V gives CDR1 ENHRY, CDR2 SYGVKD. V shed 8 bases and J shed 0 bases, with 17 bases lying between them. This CDR3 has 15 amino acids. CDR3 region: CAICQDSLSSYEQYF. For the CDR3, the DNA is TGTGCCATCTGCCAAGACAGCCTGAGCTCCTACGAGCAGTACTTC.